One sample yielded the 24 T cell receptor beta chains listed below, sequenced in a study of blood T cell repertoires in COVID-19. Sequencing used immunoSEQ multiplex PCR; TCRdb keeps in-frame clones, though not all of them. The profile shows about 75,000 clones, over 75% of them singletons. Sequenced input: peripheral blood. The receptor set was obtained from a human donor in a cohort sampled during active COVID-19.

J is TRBJ2-7 and V is TRBV5-4; D is ambiguous. The CDR3 extends over 14 amino acids. Germline lookup yields CDR1 SGHNT and CDR2 YYREEE (reference sequence). V lost 4 bases to trimming and J lost 0 bases, with 11 bases between them. CDR3 loop: CASSPSVPSYEQYF. For the CDR3, the DNA is TGTGCCAGCAGCCCGTCTGTTCCCTCCTACGAGCAGTACTTC.

The CDR3: CAISVGQESPDTQYF. The CDR3 coding sequence is TGTGCCATCAGCGTTGGACAGGAGTCCCCTGATACGCAGTATTTT. This chain links TRBV10-3 with TRBJ2-3, with TRBD1 matching 7 bases. CDR3 length: 15 amino acids. CDR1 is ENHRY and CDR2 is SYGVKD in the germline V gene. Trimming took 6 bases from V and 6 from J; bases not matched to a gene: 12.

V and J are TRBV19 and TRBJ1-2; TRBD1 agrees at 9 bases. V lost 9 bases, J lost 7 bases, and 18 bases stayed unmatched. The germline gives CDR1 LNHDA, CDR2 SQIVND (reference sequence). The CDR3 spans 16 residues. The CDR3 nucleotides are TGTGCCAGCCACTCCGGGACAGGGAATATATATCGTGGCTACACCTTC. Amino acids: CASHSGTGNIYRGYTF. Complete variable domain (other parts from reference TRBV19 and TRBJ1-2): DGGITQSPKYLFRKEGQNVTLSCEQNLNHDAMYWYRQDPGQGLRLIYYSQIVNDFQKGDIAEGYSVSREKKESFPLTVTSAQKNPTAFYLCASHSGTGNIYRGYTFGSGTRLTVV.

V is TRBV27 and J is TRBJ1-4, with 9 positions matching TRBD1. The CDR3 extends over 15 amino acids. Germline values: CDR1 MNHEY, CDR2 SMNVEV (reference sequence). Trimming cost V 4 bases and J 7 bases; bases outside gene matches: 7. The CDR3 here is CASSSWDRVGEKLFF. CDR3 DNA: TGTGCCAGCAGTTCATGGGACAGGGTGGGTGAAAAACTGTTTTTT.

This sequence joins TRBV5-1 and TRBJ2-1, with 10 bases matching TRBD1. V was pared by 0 bases and J by 9 bases, with 9 bases of the junction left unmatched. From germline, CDR1 is SGHRS and CDR2 YFSETQ. The CDR3 has 16 amino acids. The CDR3, as DNA: TGCGCCAGCAGCTTGGAGGGGACAGGGGATGGAGGTGAGCAGTTCTTC. Protein sequence: CASSLEGTGDGGEQFF.

The gene calls are TRBV9 and TRBJ2-7; TRBD1 matches 7 bases. The germline gives CDR1 SGDLS, CDR2 YYNGEE. This CDR3 has 14 amino acids. With 5 bases clipped from V and 3 bases from J, the junction kept 8 bases outside the gene matches. The CDR3 region has the DNA TGTGCCAGCAGTTTAGGGCACAGGGGCTACGAGCAGTACTTC. Its translation: CASSLGHRGYEQYF.

The J gene is TRBJ2-2, the V gene TRBV10-3; tentatively, D is TRBD1 (5 bases). The CDR3 spans 12 residues. The germline CDR1 and CDR2 sequences are ENHRY and SYGVKD. With 10 bases removed from V and 3 bases from J, the gap between germline ends came to 9 bases. The CDR3 is CATSRDTGELFF. DNA of the CDR3: TGTGCCACCAGCAGGGACACCGGGGAGCTGTTTTTT.

This clone was detected only a few times. V and J are TRBV4-2 and TRBJ1-5; TRBD1 agrees at 10 bases. The length of the CDR3 is 16 residues. Trimming took 0 bases from V and 6 from J; bases not matched to a gene: 5. The germline V gene encodes CDR1 LGHNA and CDR2 YNFKEQ. The CDR3 nucleotides are TGTGCCAGCAGCCAAGAGACAGGGGGCTTGTCTCAGCCCCAGCATTTT. Its protein product is CASSQETGGLSQPQHF.

The genes are TRBV6-6 and TRBJ1-1; possibly TRBD1 for D (6 bases). The germline CDR1 and CDR2 sequences are MNHNY and SVGAGI (reference sequence). Between the trimmed V and J ends, which lost 5 bases and 3 bases, there was a span of 25 bases. This CDR3 is 18 amino acids long. CDR3 in DNA: TGTGCCAGCAGTCGTGGCCGACAGGACCCTTTCGGATACACTGAAGCTTTCTTT. Encoded protein: CASSRGRQDPFGYTEAFF.

The V call is TRBV2, the J call TRBJ1-4; tentative D call: TRBD1 (6 bases). The CDR3 length is 14 residues. The V end lost 4 bases, the J end lost 2 bases, and 8 bases lay between the germline ends. From germline, CDR1 is SNHLY and CDR2 FYNNEI. The CDR3 sequence: CASSADRTNEKLFF. In nucleotides, the CDR3 is TGTGCCAGCAGTGCTGACAGGACTAATGAAAAACTGTTTTTT.

The chain employs TRBV5-1 and TRBJ2-1; possible D gene TRBD1, 6 bases. The CDR3 loop spans 15 amino acids. The ends were cut back, 1 base at V and 2 bases at J, with 10 bases in the middle. Germline CDR1 reads SGHRS; CDR2 reads YFSETQ. CDR3 loop: CASSLQGQTYNEQFF. Written as DNA, the CDR3 is TGCGCCAGCAGCTTGCAGGGACAAACCTACAATGAGCAGTTCTTC.

J is TRBJ2-7 and V is TRBV7-2, with a tentative D call TRBD1 (5 bases). The CDR3 loop spans 19 amino acids. Germline V CDR1 and CDR2: SGHTA, FQGNSA. V was trimmed by 1 base and J by 3 bases, leaving 25 bases between them. The CDR3 DNA reads as TGTGCCAGCAGCTTAGAGACCTCCAACAGGCGCCAAAGGATCTACGAGCAGTACTTC. This codes for CASSLETSNRRQRIYEQYF.

The genes are TRBV27 and TRBJ2-3, with a tentative D call TRBD2 (5 bases). The CDR3 is 15 amino acids. The germline V gene encodes CDR1 MNHEY and CDR2 SMNVEV (reference sequence). Trimming cost V 8 bases and J 0 bases, with 15 bases left between them. The CDR3 loop reads CASSTGGSSTDTQYF. As DNA, the CDR3 is TGTGCCAGCTCCACCGGAGGCTCAAGCACAGATACGCAGTATTTT.

This clone was picked up one time. J is TRBJ2-1 and V is TRBV19, with 9 bases identical to TRBD2. Looked up from germline, CDR1 is LNHDA and CDR2 is SQIVND (reference sequence). The CDR3 sequence is 13 residues long. J was trimmed by 10 bases and V by 5 bases; bases with no gene match: 6. In nucleotides, the CDR3 is TGTGCCAGTAGTTTTAGCGGGAGTCACGAGCAGTTCTTC. It codes for CASSFSGSHEQFF.

This clone was recorded once. V gene TRBV4-2 combines with J gene TRBJ1-5, with D unclear. V lost 0 bases, J lost 7 bases, and 7 bases lay in between. The CDR3 has 13 residues. Germline V lookup: CDR1 LGHNA, CDR2 YNFKEQ. The CDR3 coding sequence is TGTGCCAGCAGCCAAGATCTAAGCCAGCCCCAGCATTTT. Translating it yields CASSQDLSQPQHF.

The chain uses TRBV19 and TRBJ1-2; D gene uncertain. Germline-derived CDR1 and CDR2 are LNHDA and SQIVND (reference sequence). The V gene lost 3 bases and the J gene lost 3 bases, with 11 bases spanning the gap. CDR3 size: 14 residues. CDR3 loop: CASSIPRSYYGYTF. DNA of the CDR3: TGTGCCAGTAGTATCCCCCGTTCGTACTATGGCTACACCTTC.

V gene TRBV10-3 combines with J gene TRBJ1-6; 12 nucleotides align to TRBD1. The CDR3 is 16 residues long. In germline, CDR1 is ENHRY, CDR2 SYGVKD. After removal of 2 bases from V and 11 bases from J, the junction contained 7 bases not matched to a gene. As DNA, the CDR3 is TGTGCCATCAGTGAGACGGGACAGGGGGCGTTGGCACCCCTCCACTTT. It yields the protein CAISETGQGALAPLHF.

The chain uses TRBV4-1 and TRBJ1-2; 7 bases match TRBD1. Germline V gene data show CDR1 as MGHRA and CDR2 as YSYEKL. The V and J ends lost 4 bases and 1 base, in that order; junction bases with no gene match: 9. The CDR3 runs to 16 residues. CDR3 loop: CASSRFPGQINYGYTF. The DNA of the CDR3 is TGCGCCAGCAGCCGGTTTCCGGGACAGATTAACTATGGCTACACCTTC.

The V and J genes are TRBV14 and TRBJ1-6, with D possibly TRBD1 on 5 matching bases. The V gene's germline CDR1 is SGHDN and CDR2 FVKESK. The CDR3 consists of 17 residues. Trimming left V 4 bases short and J 0 bases short, with 13 bases between. CDR3 protein: CASSPRQRSSYNSPLHF. CDR3 nucleotides: TGTGCCAGCAGCCCCCGACAGAGGAGCTCCTATAATTCACCCCTCCACTTT. Supplemented by reference TRBV14 and TRBJ1-6, the full variable domain reads EAGVTQFPSHSVIEKGQTVTLRCDPISGHDNLYWYRRVMGKEIKFLLHFVKESKQDESGMPNNRFLAERTGGTYSTLKVQPAELEDSGVYFCASSPRQRSSYNSPLHFGNGTRLTVT.

The chain uses TRBV6-5 and TRBJ1-2, with D perhaps matching TRBD1 (5 bases). Germline V gives CDR1 MNHEY, CDR2 SVGAGI. Trimming took off 9 bases at V and 6 bases at J, with 17 bases between the two ends. This CDR3 has 13 residues. Here the CDR3 reads CASAVQGTDGYTF. The CDR3 nucleotides read TGTGCCAGTGCAGTCCAGGGAACAGATGGCTACACCTTC.

The chain is built from TRBV10-3 and TRBJ2-1, with 14 bases that match TRBD2. Per the germline V gene, CDR1 is ENHRY and CDR2 is SYGVKD. J was trimmed by 6 bases and V by 3 bases; bases with no gene match: 13. CDR3 size: 19 residues. In nucleotides, the CDR3 is TGTGCCATCAGTGACATAGGGACTAGCGGGAGTTGGACCGGCAATGAGCAGTTCTTC. Residues: CAISDIGTSGSWTGNEQFF.

This sequence joins TRBV6-2 or TRBV6-3 and TRBJ1-1; D is possibly TRBD1 (6 bases). Germline V gene data show CDR1 as MNHEY and CDR2 as SVGEGT. Trimming removed 3 bases at V and 2 bases at J, with 19 bases between. The CDR3 extends over 17 amino acids. The DNA of the CDR3 is TGTGCCAGCAGTTATAATTCGGGAGGGGGATACAACACTGAAGCTTTCTTT. Amino acids: CASSYNSGGGYNTEAFF.

The J gene is TRBJ1-2, the V gene TRBV27; possible D gene TRBD1, 5 bases. CDR1 and CDR2 from the germline V gene are MNHEY and SMNVEV (reference sequence). V lost 2 bases, J lost 8 bases, and 12 bases lay in between. The CDR3 spans 13 residues. The CDR3 nucleotides are TGTGCCAGCAGTTTAGGCCCCGGGGGGGGCTACACCTTC. Residues: CASSLGPGGGYTF.

The V gene is TRBV28, the J gene TRBJ1-5; D uncertain. The germline CDR1 and CDR2 sequences are MDHEN and SYDVKM. The CDR3 runs to 16 residues. The germline V and J ends were trimmed by 3 bases and 1 base, with 13 bases remaining between them. In DNA form, the CDR3 reads TGTGCCAGCAGTTTCGGTCGGACTCTGAGCAATCAGCCCCAGCATTTT. It is translated as CASSFGRTLSNQPQHF. The full variable domain, in which reference TRBV28 and TRBJ1-5 provide the parts outside the CDR3, is DVKVTQSSRYLVKRTGEKVFLECVQDMDHENMFWYRQDPGLGLRLIYFSYDVKMKEKGDIPEGYSVSREKKERFSLILESASTNQTSMYLCASSFGRTLSNQPQHFGDGTRLSIL.